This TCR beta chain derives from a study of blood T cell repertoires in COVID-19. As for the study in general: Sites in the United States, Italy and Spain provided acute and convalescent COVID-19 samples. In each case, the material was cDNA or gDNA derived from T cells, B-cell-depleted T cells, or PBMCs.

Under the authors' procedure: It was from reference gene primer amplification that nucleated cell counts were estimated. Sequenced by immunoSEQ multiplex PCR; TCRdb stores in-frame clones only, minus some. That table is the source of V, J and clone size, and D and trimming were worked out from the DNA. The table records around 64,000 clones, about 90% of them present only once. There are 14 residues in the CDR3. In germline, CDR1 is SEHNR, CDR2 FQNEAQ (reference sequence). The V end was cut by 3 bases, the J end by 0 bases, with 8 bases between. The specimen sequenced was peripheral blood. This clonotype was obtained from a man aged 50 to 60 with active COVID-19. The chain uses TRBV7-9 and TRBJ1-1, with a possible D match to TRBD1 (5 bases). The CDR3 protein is CASSFDSLNTEAFF. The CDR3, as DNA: TGTGCCAGCAGCTTTGACAGCTTGAACACTGAAGCTTTCTTT.